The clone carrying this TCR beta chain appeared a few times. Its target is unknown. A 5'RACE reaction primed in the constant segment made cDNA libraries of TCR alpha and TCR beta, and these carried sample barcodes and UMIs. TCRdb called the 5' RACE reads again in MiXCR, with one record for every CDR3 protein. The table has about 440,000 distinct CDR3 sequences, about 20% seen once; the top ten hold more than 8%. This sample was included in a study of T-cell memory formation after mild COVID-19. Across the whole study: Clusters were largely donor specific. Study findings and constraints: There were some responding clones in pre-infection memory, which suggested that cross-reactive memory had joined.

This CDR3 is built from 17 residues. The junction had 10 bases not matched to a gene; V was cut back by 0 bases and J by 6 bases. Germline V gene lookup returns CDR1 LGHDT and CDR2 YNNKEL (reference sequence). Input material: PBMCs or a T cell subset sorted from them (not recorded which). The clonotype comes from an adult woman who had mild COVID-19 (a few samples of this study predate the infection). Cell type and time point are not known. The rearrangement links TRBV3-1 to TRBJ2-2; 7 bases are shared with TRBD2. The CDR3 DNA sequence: TGTGCCAGCAGCCAAGATTATAGCGGGCTTAGCGCCGGGGAGCTGTTTTTT. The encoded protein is CASSQDYSGLSAGELFF.